This T cell receptor (beta chain) emerged from a study of blood T cell repertoires in COVID-19. This clone has just one count. V was pared by 2 bases and J by 13 bases, with 7 bases of the junction left unmatched. Germline lookup yields CDR1 MNHEY and CDR2 SMNVEV (reference sequence). This CDR3 is built from 14 residues. Sequencing used immunoSEQ multiplex PCR; TCRdb keeps in-frame clones, though not all of them. Of around 64,000 clones in the sample, approximately 90% were seen once. The genes are TRBV27 and TRBJ2-7, with 14 bases aligning to TRBD2. The TCR sequence derives from a human donor in a cohort sampled during active COVID-19. Sequenced sample: peripheral blood. This CDR3 is CASSLAGTSGRRYF. The CDR3 bases are TGTGCCAGCAGTTTAGCTGGGACTAGCGGGAGACGTTACTTC.